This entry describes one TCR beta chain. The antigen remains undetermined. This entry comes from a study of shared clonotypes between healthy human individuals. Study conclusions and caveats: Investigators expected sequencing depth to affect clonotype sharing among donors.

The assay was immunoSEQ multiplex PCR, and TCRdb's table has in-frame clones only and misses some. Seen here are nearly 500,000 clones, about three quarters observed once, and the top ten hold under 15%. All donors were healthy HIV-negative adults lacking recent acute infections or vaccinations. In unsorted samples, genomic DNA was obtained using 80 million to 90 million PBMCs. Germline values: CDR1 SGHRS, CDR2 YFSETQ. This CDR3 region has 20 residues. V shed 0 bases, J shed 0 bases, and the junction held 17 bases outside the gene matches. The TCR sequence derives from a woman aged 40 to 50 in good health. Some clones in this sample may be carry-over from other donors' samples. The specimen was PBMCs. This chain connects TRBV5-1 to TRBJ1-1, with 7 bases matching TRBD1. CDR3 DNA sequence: TGCGCCAGCAGCTTGGTCCATGGCCGACAGGGACCCTCTATGAACACTGAAGCTTTCTTT. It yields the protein CASSLVHGRQGPSMNTEAFF.